The 32 T cell receptor beta chains in this list originate from one sample, sequenced in a study of neurological immune-mediated disorders. Using its own MiXCR run on the 5' RACE reads, TCRdb lists one record per CDR3 protein. The sample shows fewer than 45,000 distinct CDR3 sequences, about 6.3% of them seen only once. Sequenced input: CD4+ T cells from blood. These receptor sequences come from a woman in her thirties or forties in good health.

The chain joins TRBV20-1 to TRBJ2-4; D possibly matches TRBD1 or TRBD2 (5 bases each). V was cut by 6 bases and J by 10 bases, with 28 bases left in between. The germline CDR1 and CDR2 sequences are DFQATT and SNEGSKA (reference sequence). This CDR3 region has 16 residues. The CDR3 sequence is CSARNSRASVGGIQYF. For the CDR3, the DNA is TGCAGTGCGAGAAATTCCAGGGCATCGGTTGGAGGAATTCAGTACTTC.

This clonotype was observed at least ten times. In DNA form, the CDR3 reads TGTGCCATCAGTGAGGGGTCTAGCGGGAGTAACAATGAGCAGTTCTTC. It encodes CAISEGSSGSNNEQFF. The chain employs TRBV10-3 and TRBJ2-1; 10 nucleotides line up with TRBD2. Per germline, CDR1 ENHRY and CDR2 SYGVKD. The ends lost 2 bases at V and 5 bases at J; junction bases unmatched: 6. The CDR3 consists of 16 residues.

In this sample, this clonotype turned up many times. The chain recombines TRBV3-1 with TRBJ2-2; no firm D call. The CDR3 is 12 amino acids. Per the germline V gene, CDR1 is LGHDT and CDR2 is YNNKEL (reference sequence). The germline V and J ends were trimmed by 5 bases and 4 bases, with 5 bases remaining between them. CDR3 in amino acids: CASSSSTGELFF. The DNA of the CDR3 is TGTGCCAGCAGCTCTAGCACCGGGGAGCTGTTTTTT. Based on the CDR3 plus reference TRBV3-1 and TRBJ2-2, the full variable domain is DTAVSQTPKYLVTQMGNDKSIKCEQNLGHDTMYWYKQDSKKFLKIMFSYNNKELIINETVPNRFSPKSPDKAHLNLHINSLELGDSAVYFCASSSSTGELFFGEGSRLTVL.

This clonotype occurred many times. The chain joins TRBV14 to TRBJ2-1, with D unclear. The CDR3 is 16 amino acids. Per germline, CDR1 SGHDN and CDR2 FVKESK. V shed 1 base and J shed 6 bases, with 16 bases lying between them. This CDR3 is CASSQGVNRFSNEQFF. DNA for the CDR3: TGTGCCAGCAGCCAAGGGGTTAATAGGTTCTCCAATGAGCAGTTCTTC.

This clonotype was detected ten times or more. The V call is TRBV5-1, the J call TRBJ2-7; D is unclear. The ends were cut back, 4 bases at V and 6 bases at J, with 11 bases in the middle. This CDR3 region has 12 residues. Germline assignment: CDR1 SGHRS and CDR2 YFSETQ. CDR3 region: CASSDTIGEQYF. As DNA, the CDR3 is TGCGCCAGCAGCGACACTATCGGCGAGCAGTACTTC.

The chain combines TRBV24-1 with TRBJ2-2, with 15 bases aligning to TRBD2. V lost 5 bases to trimming and J lost 9 bases; unmatched junction nucleotides: 6. CDR1 is KGHDR, CDR2 SFDVKD, per germline. The CDR3 consists of 16 residues. The CDR3 sequence: CATSGGTSGRWWELFF. The DNA of the CDR3 is TGTGCCACCAGTGGAGGGACTAGCGGGAGGTGGTGGGAGCTGTTTTTT.

This clonotype came up many times. CDR3 amino acids: CASSHKRTKTGNEQFF. CDR3 nucleotide sequence: TGTGCCAGCAGCCACAAACGCACAAAAACAGGGAATGAGCAGTTCTTC. The chain couples TRBV14 to TRBJ2-1; weak D call: TRBD1 (6 bases). Per the germline V gene, CDR1 is SGHDN and CDR2 is FVKESK. With 3 bases removed from V and 7 bases from J, the gap between germline ends came to 19 bases. The CDR3 length is 16 residues.

This clonotype was seen at least ten times. V is TRBV7-9 and J is TRBJ1-1; D uncertain. This CDR3 region has 13 residues. Deletions cut 6 bases from V and 0 bases from J, with 8 bases between. CDR1 is SEHNR and CDR2 is FQNEAQ in the germline V gene (reference sequence). The CDR3 loop is CASRRTVNTEAFF. CDR3 in DNA: TGTGCCAGCAGACGGACGGTGAACACTGAAGCTTTCTTT.

This clonotype appeared many times. This chain joins TRBV20-1 and TRBJ2-2; 10 nucleotides agree with TRBD2. The CDR3 consists of 16 residues. The trim removed 3 bases at V and 4 bases at J, leaving 8 bases unmatched. Germline V gives CDR1 DFQATT, CDR2 SNEGSKA (reference sequence). DNA of the CDR3: TGCAGTGCTAGTCTTGCTAGCGGGAGAACCACCGGGGAGCTGTTTTTT. Translation gives CSASLASGRTTGELFF.

This clonotype has more than one count but fewer than ten. J is TRBJ2-1 and V is TRBV7-9; the D is unclear. Germline CDR1 and CDR2: SEHNR and FQNEAQ (reference sequence). The CDR3 has 13 amino acids. V shed 3 bases and J shed 8 bases, with 11 bases lying between them. The CDR3 DNA sequence: TGTGCCAGCAGCTTTTACAGTGGGTATGAGCAGTTCTTC. Encoded protein: CASSFYSGYEQFF.

This clonotype showed up many times. CDR3 loop: CASSAIPAGGKLNEQFF. In nucleotides, the CDR3 is TGTGCCAGCAGCGCAATCCCCGCGGGAGGAAAGTTGAATGAGCAGTTCTTC. This chain links TRBV2 with TRBJ2-1; TRBD2 aligns across 8 bases. The CDR3 length is 17 residues. Germline-derived CDR1 and CDR2 are SNHLY and FYNNEI. With V trimmed by 6 bases and J by 7 bases, 17 bases remained unmatched.

In this sample, this clonotype turned up many times. The V call is TRBV27, the J call TRBJ1-2, with 7 bases fitting TRBD1. Germline V gene data show CDR1 as MNHEY and CDR2 as SMNVEV (reference sequence). CDR3 length: 13 amino acids. The ends lost 7 bases at V and 2 bases at J; junction bases unmatched: 4. CDR3 sequence (DNA): TGTGCCAGCAAGACAGGGCTAAACTATGGCTACACCTTC. Translation gives CASKTGLNYGYTF.

This clonotype was detected ten times or more. This chain joins TRBV7-2 and TRBJ1-2; D remains unclear. The V end was cut by 3 bases, the J end by 5 bases, with 7 bases between. Germline CDR1 SGHTA, CDR2 FQGNSA. The CDR3 runs to 12 residues. This CDR3 is CASSLRAYGYTF. CDR3 bases: TGTGCCAGCAGCTTGAGGGCTTATGGCTACACCTTC. The entire variable domain, with the rest obtained from reference TRBV7-2 and TRBJ1-2, is as follows: GAGVSQSPSNKVTEKGKDVELRCDPISGHTALYWYRQSLGQGLEFLIYFQGNSAPDKSGLPSDRFSAERTGGSVSTLTIQRTQQEDSAVYLCASSLRAYGYTFGSGTRLTVV.

Many counts were recorded for this clonotype. The chain employs TRBV13 and TRBJ2-6; D might be TRBD1 (6 bases). Trimming cost V 7 bases and J 2 bases, with 9 bases left between them. CDR3 length: 14 amino acids. CDR1 and CDR2 from the germline V gene are PRHDT and FYEKMQ (reference sequence). In nucleotides, the CDR3 is TGTGCCAGCATCGAGGGGGCTGGGGCCAACGTCCTGACTTTC. Protein product: CASIEGAGANVLTF.

In this sample, this clonotype turned up many times. The V and J genes are TRBV12-3 or TRBV12-4 and TRBJ2-3, with D possibly being TRBD2 (6 bases). This CDR3 contains 12 residues. V gave up 3 bases and J gave up 5 bases, with 6 bases separating them. CDR3 sequence reads: CASSFGGDTQYF. The DNA for the CDR3 is TGTGCCAGCAGTTTCGGGGGAGATACGCAGTATTTT.

This clonotype appeared many times. The chain uses TRBV29-1 and TRBJ2-7; possible D gene TRBD1, 5 bases. The germline V and J ends were trimmed by 5 bases and 8 bases, with 13 bases remaining between them. The CDR3 consists of 11 residues. Germline assignment: CDR1 SQVTM and CDR2 ANQGSEA. CDR3 nucleotide sequence: TGCAGCGTTATCCAGGGATTGAAGCAGTACTTC. This codes for CSVIQGLKQYF.

This clonotype has a count of ten or more. The gene calls are TRBV20-1 and TRBJ2-7; 9 positions match TRBD2. There are 14 residues in the CDR3. Germline V gene sequence: CDR1 DFQATT, CDR2 SNEGSKA (reference sequence). After removal of 3 bases from V and 6 bases from J, the junction contained 9 bases not matched to a gene. The CDR3 DNA reads as TGCAGTGCTAGGGGGGGTAGCGGGAGAGTCGAGCAGTACTTC. The encoded protein is CSARGGSGRVEQYF.

The table lists this clonotype with many counts. The chain joins TRBV4-3 to TRBJ2-3; the D gene could be TRBD1 or TRBD2 (6 bases each). There are 17 residues in the CDR3. The V gene lost 0 bases and the J gene lost 0 bases, with 13 bases spanning the gap. Germline lookup yields CDR1 LGHNA and CDR2 YSLEER. The CDR3 sequence: CASSQDWPGASTDTQYF. Here the CDR3 DNA reads TGCGCCAGCAGCCAAGATTGGCCGGGGGCAAGCACAGATACGCAGTATTTT.

This clonotype was seen repeatedly, ten times or more. The rearrangement uses TRBV12-3 or TRBV12-4 and TRBJ2-3, with D possibly matching TRBD2 (7 bases). The V end was cut by 2 bases, the J end by 11 bases, with 14 bases between. The CDR3 has 13 residues. CDR3 DNA: TGTGCCAGCAGTTTATCGGGGGGCGGTAAGCAGTATTTT. As protein: CASSLSGGGKQYF.

The table lists this clonotype with many counts. The chain has TRBV5-4 and TRBJ1-5; no clear D gene. The V gene lost 4 bases and the J gene lost 3 bases, with 11 bases spanning the gap. The CDR3 sequence is 14 residues long. Looked up from germline, CDR1 is SGHNT and CDR2 is YYREEE (reference sequence). The DNA of the CDR3 is TGTGCCAGCAGCCCTGGGCCCGCCAATCAGCCCCAGCATTTT. As protein: CASSPGPANQPQHF. Based on the CDR3 plus reference TRBV5-4 and TRBJ1-5, the full variable domain is ETGVTQSPTHLIKTRGQQVTLRCSSQSGHNTVSWYQQALGQGPQFIFQYYREEENGRGNFPPRFSGLQFPNYSSELNVNALELDDSALYLCASSPGPANQPQHFGDGTRLSIL.

This clonotype has at least ten counts. The chain recombines TRBV25-1 with TRBJ1-1; 11 bases fit TRBD1. The CDR3 spans 18 residues. Germline CDR1 is MGHDK and CDR2 is SYGVNS. J was trimmed by 1 base and V by 1 base; bases with no gene match: 8. In DNA form, the CDR3 reads TGTGCCAGCAGTGAATCCCGGGGGACAGGGGGGTGGAACACTGAAGCTTTCTTT. This encodes CASSESRGTGGWNTEAFF.

This clonotype has ten or more counts. The chain combines TRBV29-1 with TRBJ2-5; D ambiguous. Germline values: CDR1 SQVTM, CDR2 ANQGSEA. The CDR3 runs 12 residues. V was cut by 5 bases and J by 0 bases, with 7 bases left in between. The CDR3 sequence: CSVRRYQETQYF. The CDR3 DNA follows: TGCAGCGTTAGGCGGTACCAAGAGACCCAGTACTTC.

This clonotype was counted ten times or more. The chain is built from TRBV29-1 and TRBJ2-4; 10 bases agree with TRBD2. V was pared by 7 bases and J by 6 bases, with 6 bases of the junction left unmatched. CDR3 length: 13 amino acids. Germline-derived CDR1 and CDR2 are SQVTM and ANQGSEA. CDR3 amino acids: CSARTSGVNIQYF. The CDR3 coding sequence is TGCAGCGCCCGGACTAGCGGAGTAAACATTCAGTACTTC.

This clonotype was counted at least ten times. The V and J genes are TRBV5-1 and TRBJ2-7; D unresolved. CDR3 length: 15 residues. Trimming cost V 2 bases and J 0 bases, with 12 bases left between them. Germline V gives CDR1 SGHRS, CDR2 YFSETQ. The CDR3 coding sequence is TGCGCCAGCAGCTTCCAGACCAGCAGCTCCTACGAGCAGTACTTC. It specifies CASSFQTSSSYEQYF.

Details on this clonotype: A read error may be the cause here, since a much bigger clone is one base away. The chain joins TRBV9 to TRBJ2-7, with 7 bases matching TRBD2. V shed 0 bases, J shed 6 bases, and the junction held 15 bases outside the gene matches. From germline, CDR1 is SGDLS and CDR2 YYNGEE. This CDR3 is 17 amino acids long. The DNA of the CDR3 is TGTGCCAGCAGCGTAGAGGCCCATGGGGCGGGAGATGGCGAGCAGTACTTC. Translating it yields CASSVEAHGAGDGEQYF.

This clonotype was picked up many times. V is TRBV5-6 and J is TRBJ1-1; a possible D gene is TRBD1 (5 bases). This CDR3 is built from 15 residues. The germline gives CDR1 SGHDT, CDR2 YYEEEE. V was trimmed by 4 bases and J by 0 bases, leaving 13 bases between them. In nucleotides, the CDR3 is TGTGCCAGCAGCCCGACGGGACGGCTGAACACTGAAGCTTTCTTT. Translated, it gives CASSPTGRLNTEAFF.

This clonotype was recorded many times. V and J are TRBV7-2 and TRBJ2-7; the D gene could be TRBD1 or TRBD2 (5 bases each). From germline, CDR1 is SGHTA and CDR2 FQGNSA. This CDR3 has 15 amino acids. Trimming removed 4 bases at V and 2 bases at J, with 15 bases between. Here the CDR3 DNA reads TGTGCCAGCAGCTCTCGGGGCGCCTATACCTACGAGCAGTACTTC. It specifies CASSSRGAYTYEQYF.

This clonotype was seen repeatedly, ten times or more. The chain recombines TRBV12-3 or TRBV12-4 with TRBJ1-5; weak D call: TRBD1 (6 bases). The length of the CDR3 is 14 residues. The germline V and J ends were trimmed by 3 bases and 7 bases, with 13 bases remaining between them. The CDR3 protein is CASSFSRGAQPQHF. CDR3 sequence (DNA): TGTGCCAGCAGTTTTAGCAGGGGTGCACAGCCCCAGCATTTT.

This clonotype has a count of ten or more. V gene TRBV6-5 combines with J gene TRBJ2-6; no firm D call. The CDR3 runs 18 residues. The V and J ends lost 0 bases and 0 bases respectively, with 12 bases between them. Germline CDR1 and CDR2: MNHEY and SVGAGI. CDR3 protein: CASSYSIGQSSGANVLTF. For the CDR3, the DNA is TGTGCCAGCAGTTACTCGATAGGGCAGAGCTCTGGGGCCAACGTCCTGACTTTC.

The rearrangement joins TRBV12-2 to TRBJ2-1; TRBD2 is the table's D call, not checked against the DNA. TRBV12-2 is marked as a pseudogene. This CDR3 is built from 20 residues. CDR3 sequence: CASRGTELAGGPSSYNEQFF. The CDR3 DNA follows: TGTGCAAGTCGGGGCACGGAACTAGCGGGAGGGCCGTCCTCCTACAATGAGCAGTTCTTC.

This chain connects TRBV4-1 to TRBJ2-1; D remains unclear. The CDR3 is 15 residues long. V was trimmed by 0 bases and J by 2 bases, leaving 8 bases between them. Germline V gene lookup returns CDR1 MGHRA and CDR2 YSYEKL. DNA for the CDR3: TGCGCCAGCAGCCAAGATAATGGAGCCTACAATGAGCAGTTCTTC. This encodes CASSQDNGAYNEQFF.

This clonotype was recorded many times. The V and J genes are TRBV12-3 or TRBV12-4 and TRBJ2-3, with 7 bases that match TRBD2. V dropped 3 bases and J dropped 6; count of bases not matched to a gene: 6. The CDR3 sequence is 14 residues long. CDR3 protein: CASSFGAGVDTQYF. Here the CDR3 DNA reads TGTGCCAGCAGTTTTGGGGCGGGGGTGGATACGCAGTATTTT.